The T cell receptor (beta chain) described here comes from a study of shared clonotypes between healthy human individuals. Study-level points and caveats: Memory subsets had estimated richness that was generally smaller than that of naive subsets.

TCRdb keeps only in-frame clones here, not all; method: immunoSEQ multiplex PCR. The table lists about 2 million clones, 85% to 95% of them singletons. V gave up 0 bases and J gave up 2 bases; unmatched junction bases: 10. Germline assignment: CDR1 SGHAT and CDR2 FQNNGV. The CDR3 spans 17 residues. As concerns this clone: The target antigen is unknown.

Cells designated naive CD8 were CD45RO-negative and were positively selected for CCR7, with terminally differentiated effector memory CD45RA+ cells excluded. The study drew all its donors from Caucasian adults living in Nashville, Tennessee. Material for sequencing was naive CD8+ T cells sorted from blood. The TCR comes from a man between 18 and 35 years old in good health. The rearrangement links TRBV11-2 to TRBJ2-7, with TRBD2 matching 7 bases. CDR3 residues: CASSLEGDYPKAYEQYF. The CDR3 region has the DNA TGTGCCAGCAGCTTAGAAGGGGACTATCCAAAAGCCTACGAGCAGTACTTC.